One sample yielded the 24 T cell receptor beta chains listed below, sequenced in a study of control samples from healthy donors and cancer patients. Profiling relied on immunoSEQ multiplex PCR, and the TCRdb table lists in-frame clones only, not all of them. The data contain about 130,000 clones, around 93% of them singletons. Sequencing was performed on blood. All receptors come from a man in his late teens or twenties in good health.

As DNA, the CDR3 is TGTGCCAGCAGCTTCAGGGGGCGAAATGAAAAACTGTTTTTT. Protein sequence: CASSFRGRNEKLFF. This chain connects TRBV11-2 to TRBJ1-4, with 8 bases matching TRBD1. Germline CDR1 is SGHAT and CDR2 is FQNNGV. There are 14 residues in the CDR3. V gave up 3 bases and J gave up 5 bases; unmatched junction bases: 2.

The rearrangement uses TRBV3-1 (or the pseudogene TRBV3-2) and TRBJ1-2; TRBD1 aligns across 7 bases. V was pared by 7 bases and J by 5 bases, with 19 bases of the junction left unmatched. Germline CDR1 is LGHDT and CDR2 is YNNKEL (reference sequence). The CDR3 is made up of 17 amino acids. CDR3 protein: CASTNRGPFSGAYGYTF. CDR3 in DNA: TGTGCCAGCACCAACAGGGGACCCTTTTCCGGAGCGTATGGCTACACCTTC.

This chain links TRBV5-1 with TRBJ2-3; D unresolved. Germline assignment: CDR1 SGHRS and CDR2 YFSETQ. This CDR3 comprises 14 residues. V lost 0 bases and J 4 bases, leaving 9 bases between the germline ends. The CDR3 coding sequence is TGCGCCAGCAGCTTGGGGGGAAGCGCAGATACGCAGTATTTT. Its protein product is CASSLGGSADTQYF.

J is TRBJ2-7 and V is TRBV5-6, with D tentatively TRBD1 or TRBD2 (5 bases each). Trimming removed 3 bases at V and 3 bases at J, with 13 bases between. Per the germline V gene, CDR1 is SGHDT and CDR2 is YYEEEE. This CDR3 spans 14 amino acids. This CDR3 is CASSSGPGYYEQYF. CDR3 in DNA: TGTGCCAGCAGCTCGGGACCGGGATACTACGAGCAGTACTTC.

V usage is TRBV7-9 and J usage is TRBJ1-5; D may be TRBD1 (5 bases). Germline-derived CDR1 and CDR2 are SEHNR and FQNEAQ (reference sequence). CDR3 length: 14 residues. V lost 3 bases and J lost 4, with 10 bases in between. CDR3 bases: TGTGCCAGCAGCTTCGGACAAAGTAATCAGCCCCAGCATTTT. It yields the protein CASSFGQSNQPQHF. Drawing the rest from reference TRBV7-9 and TRBJ1-5, the complete variable domain is DTGVSQNPRHKITKRGQNVTFRCDPISEHNRLYWYRQTLGQGPEFLTYFQNEAQLEKSRLLSDRFSAERPKGSFSTLEIQRTEQGDSAMYLCASSFGQSNQPQHFGDGTRLSIL.

The chain joins TRBV21-1 to TRBJ1-6. TRBV21-1 constitutes a pseudogene. The CDR3 sequence is 17 residues long. In DNA form, the CDR3 reads TGTGCCAGCAGCAATCTGGGCAGAGCGGGGTGGAATTCACCCCTCCACTTT. Amino acid sequence: CASSNLGRAGWNSPLHF.

V usage is TRBV2 and J usage is TRBJ2-1, with 9 bases aligning to TRBD2. Germline V lookup: CDR1 SNHLY, CDR2 FYNNEI. J gave up 4 bases and V 6 bases, and 1 base lay outside the gene matches. CDR3 length equals 13 residues. The CDR3 DNA follows: TGTGCCAGCAGGCGGGGGGGTTACAATGAGCAGTTCTTC. Translating it yields CASRRGGYNEQFF.

The rearrangement uses TRBV2 and TRBJ2-3; TRBD1 might be the D (5 bases). Trimming removed 5 bases at V and 1 base at J, with 10 bases between. Germline V lookup: CDR1 SNHLY, CDR2 FYNNEI. The CDR3 consists of 14 residues. In DNA form, the CDR3 reads TGTGCCAGCAGTCAGGGATCCCGCACAGATACGCAGTATTTT. This sequence encodes CASSQGSRTDTQYF.

This clone was detected a few times. The chain employs TRBV6-5 and TRBJ2-7; weak D call: TRBD1 (5 bases). V was trimmed by 2 bases and J by 0 bases, leaving 5 bases between them. CDR1 and CDR2 from the germline V gene are MNHEY and SVGAGI. The CDR3 spans 13 residues. The CDR3 loop is CASSYDSSYEQYF. The DNA of the CDR3 is TGTGCCAGCAGTTACGACAGCTCCTACGAGCAGTACTTC.

The chain couples TRBV27 to TRBJ1-2; D is uncertain. The CDR3 is 14 amino acids. Trimming cost V 4 bases and J 7 bases, with 16 bases left between them. Germline-derived CDR1 and CDR2 are MNHEY and SMNVEV (reference sequence). The chain's CDR3 is CASSSTEGVSGYTF. As DNA, the CDR3 is TGTGCCAGCAGTTCTACGGAGGGAGTAAGTGGCTACACCTTC.

The chain combines TRBV6-5 with TRBJ1-3; TRBD1 agrees at 7 bases. V lost 5 bases, J lost 0 bases, and 1 base stayed unmatched. Germline CDR1 is MNHEY and CDR2 is SVGAGI. The CDR3 sequence is 14 residues long. The CDR3 region has the DNA TGTGCCAGCAGTCGGGACAGCTCTGGAAACACCATATATTTT. Translation: CASSRDSSGNTIYF.

This clone has more than one count but fewer than ten. V is TRBV5-1 and J is TRBJ1-5, with D possibly TRBD1 on 6 matching bases. The CDR3 runs 14 residues. The germline gives CDR1 SGHRS, CDR2 YFSETQ. V lost 4 bases and J 3 bases, leaving 11 bases between the germline ends. The CDR3 DNA is TGCGCCAGCAGCCCTACAGGGCCCAATCAGCCCCAGCATTTT. Translated: CASSPTGPNQPQHF.

This clone was seen once. The V call is TRBV11-2, the J call TRBJ1-4, with TRBD1 as a possible D gene (5 bases). Between the trimmed V and J ends, which lost 5 bases and 10 bases, there was a span of 23 bases. CDR1 and CDR2 from the germline V gene are SGHAT and FQNNGV. The CDR3 covers 16 residues. CDR3 in DNA: TGTGCCAGCAGCGGGGTCGGAGGGTCCTGGGGCGGAAAACTGTTTTTT. It yields the protein CASSGVGGSWGGKLFF.

This clone was found a few times. The rearrangement uses TRBV7-6 and TRBJ2-3; 13 bases match TRBD2. V trimming: 5 bases; J trimming: 1 base; junction bases outside the gene matches: 3. The CDR3 has 16 amino acids. Germline V gene data show CDR1 as SGHVS and CDR2 as FNYEAQ. The CDR3 loop reads CASSPGLAGGTDTQYF. For the CDR3, the DNA is TGTGCCAGCAGCCCCGGACTAGCGGGGGGCACAGATACGCAGTATTTT.

V usage is TRBV6-5 and J usage is TRBJ1-3, with D unclear. Germline CDR1 is MNHEY and CDR2 is SVGAGI. The V gene lost 7 bases and the J gene lost 3 bases, with 7 bases spanning the gap. The CDR3 loop spans 12 amino acids. This CDR3 reads CASTSHGNTIYF. CDR3 DNA: TGTGCCAGCACCTCTCATGGAAACACCATATATTTT.

The gene calls are TRBV18 and TRBJ2-7, with D unresolved. The CDR3 contains 14 residues. V gave up 4 bases and J gave up 3 bases, with 13 bases separating them. Germline lookup yields CDR1 KGHSH and CDR2 LQKENI. Here the CDR3 reads CASSLPTRLYEQYF. In DNA form, the CDR3 reads TGTGCCAGCTCACTTCCGACGAGACTCTACGAGCAGTACTTC.

The chain is built from TRBV14 and TRBJ2-1; the D gene could be TRBD1 or TRBD2 (5 bases each). The CDR3 sequence is 16 residues long. CDR1 and CDR2 (germline): SGHDN, FVKESK. With 3 bases removed from V and 5 bases from J, the gap between germline ends came to 17 bases. CDR3 DNA: TGTGCCAGCAGCCACCCCGCGAGGGGCAGACACAATGAGCAGTTCTTC. Encoded protein: CASSHPARGRHNEQFF. The complete variable domain, with remaining parts taken from reference TRBV14 and TRBJ2-1, reads EAGVTQFPSHSVIEKGQTVTLRCDPISGHDNLYWYRRVMGKEIKFLLHFVKESKQDESGMPNNRFLAERTGGTYSTLKVQPAELEDSGVYFCASSHPARGRHNEQFFGPGTRLTVL.

This clone was seen a single time. The V and J genes are TRBV7-4 and TRBJ1-4; 7 bases align to TRBD1. V shed 8 bases and J 8 bases; nucleotides not matched to a gene: 11. This CDR3 region has 14 residues. CDR1 SGHVT and CDR2 SQSDAQ come from the germline V gene. CDR3 DNA sequence: TGTGCCAGCCATTCTACAGGGGTGAAGGAAAAACTGTTTTTT. Its translation: CASHSTGVKEKLFF.

The rearrangement joins TRBV7-3 to TRBJ2-2; 7 bases are shared with TRBD2. The CDR3 covers 15 residues. Germline V gene data show CDR1 as SGHTA and CDR2 as FQGTGA. V trimming: 5 bases; J trimming: 7 bases; junction bases outside the gene matches: 10. CDR3 bases: TGTGCCAGCAGCCTTCAGGCGGGGGAGAACGGGGAGCTGTTTTTT. As protein: CASSLQAGENGELFF.

This chain uses TRBV11-2 with TRBJ2-1; TRBD2 agrees at 9 bases. Germline CDR1 SGHAT, CDR2 FQNNGV. V trimming: 3 bases; J trimming: 8 bases; junction bases outside the gene matches: 14. CDR3 length: 17 residues. CDR3 region: CASSLPRLSGGWYEQFF. The CDR3 DNA reads TGTGCCAGCAGCTTGCCCCGCCTTAGCGGGGGATGGTATGAGCAGTTCTTC.

The V and J genes are TRBV6-2 or TRBV6-3 and TRBJ1-2; TRBD1 agrees at 8 bases. Germline V gene sequence: CDR1 MNHEY, CDR2 SVGEGT. The junction had 8 bases not matched to a gene; V was cut back by 5 bases and J by 3 bases. The CDR3 extends over 15 amino acids. The CDR3 sequence: CASSDPQGAYYGYTF. CDR3 DNA sequence: TGTGCCAGCAGTGACCCTCAGGGGGCGTACTATGGCTACACCTTC.

V usage is TRBV7-2 and J usage is TRBJ1-2, with 8 bases aligning to TRBD1. The CDR3 spans 15 residues. With 1 base clipped from V and 3 bases from J, the junction kept 4 bases outside the gene matches. Germline assignment: CDR1 SGHTA and CDR2 FQGNSA. CDR3 coding DNA: TGTGCCAGCAGCTTAGTGCTGACAGGGGACTATGGCTACACCTTC. Translating it yields CASSLVLTGDYGYTF.

The V gene is TRBV7-3, the J gene TRBJ2-2, with TRBD1 identical over 10 bases. CDR1 is SGHTA and CDR2 is FQGTGA in the germline V gene. Germline trimming cut 4 bases from V and 6 bases from J; bases unmatched to any gene: 8. The CDR3 has 16 amino acids. The CDR3 sequence is CASSSGTGDGAGELFF. The CDR3 nucleotides read TGTGCCAGCAGCTCCGGGACAGGGGATGGGGCCGGGGAGCTGTTTTTT.

This sequence joins TRBV5-1 and TRBJ2-1; 7 bases match TRBD1. The junction had 13 bases not matched to a gene; V was cut back by 4 bases and J by 9 bases. CDR1 and CDR2 from the germline V gene are SGHRS and YFSETQ. The length of the CDR3 is 15 residues. The CDR3 loop is CASSRGTVMDSEQFF. The CDR3 DNA follows: TGCGCCAGCAGCCGAGGGACAGTTATGGATAGTGAGCAGTTCTTC.